This T cell receptor (beta chain) is drawn from a study of cytomegalovirus exposure and HLA in healthy donors (dated by TCRdb to the late 2010s). With respect to the entire study: According to an earlier analysis of 550 to 700 of the donors, about 179 million T cells yielded some 120 million unique TCR beta sequences and more than 250 Gb of sequence data. Around 320 gigabases of sequencing data and tens of millions of unique TCR sequences were included in an early release covering 550 to 650 HLA-typed donors. Of the approximately 400 genotyped donors, 81% were placed in the genetic ancestry cluster associated with self-reported Caucasian donors. The study aimed to test whether signatures of past pathogen exposure could be identified by cataloging public T cell receptors. The T cell repertoires of several hundred subjects were profiled by immunosequencing and related to cytomegalovirus serostatus. In addition to the first cohort of 650 to 800 subjects, a separate validation cohort of under 150 different subjects was used. High-throughput TCR immunosequencing, statistical association of individual TCRs with disease status, and machine learning were combined to predict cytomegalovirus infection status. A later analysis re-analyzed previously published TCR beta repertoires from 666 donors and added high-resolution HLA genotyping to study TCR occurrence patterns. The later analysis used no new phenotypic data to find candidate immune exposures, relying instead on TCR beta sequences and their occurrence across donors. An earlier analysis of some 500 of the donors applied high-throughput TCR beta sequencing to assess whether each TCR beta V gene segment acted as functional or pseudogenic. Alongside the repertoire data, information on donor age, sex, ethnicity and CMV serostatus was compiled. In a later genetic analysis, genome-wide SNP genotypes for about 55% of the roughly 670 donors were used, and that subset was treated as a discovery cohort. Every discovery cohort repertoire had been produced on one sequencing platform. HLA typing included class I and class II loci at four-digit resolution. Typing coverage varied by locus: roughly 620-640 donors for A, B, C, DRB1 and DQB1; roughly 510 for DQA1; about 570 for DPA1; roughly 450 for DPB1. Roughly five DR-DQ haplotypes were handled as single units for association and clustering because linkage in the cohort was strong. Among 398 genotyped donors of the cohort, an average of about 240,000 unique TCR beta nucleotide sequences were sequenced per donor, about a sixth of them non-productive.

As concerns this clone: The antigen it binds to is not known. One base away there is no much larger clone; base qualities are not given.

The cohort consisted of hundreds of healthy bone marrow donors. At the time of sampling, every cohort member was nominally healthy, though immune exposures that went unrecorded were likely present. The donor tested CMV seropositive and was one of the 289 seropositive cohort members. Each donor provided a peripheral blood sample, and peripheral blood mononuclear cells were used for TCR beta sequencing. Genomic DNA extraction from the blood cell samples was performed with the Qiagen DNeasy Blood Extraction Kit. The receptor library was made with the immunoSEQ multiplex PCR assay. For the multiplex PCR, a mixture combining 60 forward primers for TCR Vbeta segments and 13 reverse primers for TCR Jbeta segments was used. A multiplex PCR assay on genomic DNA amplified the CDR3 region of rearranged TCR beta genes. Amplified TCR beta libraries were sequenced as 87-base-pair reads on the Illumina HiSeq System. The original methods were these. A later analysis tallied some 79 million unique TCR beta chains across the 650 to 750 repertoires, and approximately 11 million of those chains were shared by two or more donors. A nearest-neighbor algorithm error-corrected the raw reads and collapsed the reads into unique sequences, merging closely related sequences to remove PCR and sequencing errors. Alignment of CDR3 sequences to IMGT reference sequences was used to assign V, D and J gene segments. Each retained sequence needed at least a six-nucleotide match to both a V gene segment and a J gene segment. A rearrangement counted as productive if the CDR3 had no stop codons and remained in frame with V and J, and every other rearrangement counted as non-productive. Following IMGT convention, CDR3 was defined as the stretch from the second conserved V-encoded cysteine up to the conserved J-encoded phenylalanine. The earlier analysis of some 600 of the donors excluded sequences that lacked an unambiguous match to a single V gene segment. In an earlier analysis of 587 of the donors, V segments were called functional above 56.7% productive rearrangements and were called segregating when the between-donor standard deviation exceeded 5%. To diagnose cytomegalovirus status from the catalog of TCR beta chain sequences, a statistical classification framework was built. V and J gene assignment, in a later analysis, came from comparing TCR nucleotide sequences with IMGT/GENE-DB human TR gene sequences. The TCRdist pipeline was used in a later analysis to assign CDR3 sequences and most-parsimonious VDJ recombination scenarios. A later analysis defined each TCR beta chain by its CDR3 amino acid sequence plus V-gene family, and excluded reads lacking a unique V-gene family. In a later analysis, 500 to 700 highly shared, low-generation-probability nucleotide sequences were removed to address suspected cross-contamination and a sequencing artifact. A later analysis calculated a clonal expansion index for each public chain from normalized within-repertoire ranks of inferred template counts. Generation probabilities in a later analysis came from a VDJ recombination model fitted to out-of-frame rearrangements, and those results were checked against IGoR. Hypergeometric tests were used in a later analysis to score TCR-TCR, TCR-HLA and TCR-CMV co-occurrence, with a repertoire-size bias correction applied to the TCR pairs. In a later analysis, false discovery rates were estimated by permuting HLA or CMV assignments 20 times. In a later analysis, co-occurring TCRs were grouped with DBSCAN, and TCRdist sequence similarity was added when clustering was performed within HLA-allele-positive subsets. Repertoires with fewer than 30,000 or more than 120,000 public chains, plus five repertoires with anomalous nucleotide sharing, were excluded from co-occurrence clustering. TCRdb's version of the immuneACCESS table is confined to in-frame rearrangements and falls short of the full clone set. An unresolved V gene accounts for under half of the shortfall where checked; the remainder is of unknown origin. From that table come the V and J calls and clone size; the DNA was used to work out D and trimming. Present in this sample are 60,000 or so clones, roughly 73% of which were seen just once. 20% to 25% of the sample goes to the ten largest clones.

Deletion took 6 bases off V and 0 bases off J, with a span of 12 bases between the germline ends. The germline V gene specifies SNHLY as CDR1 and FYNNEI as CDR2. The CDR3 covers 15 residues, taking in both the cysteine and the phenylalanine. Only the CDR3 DNA is retained, 45 bases long and in frame from the first base. On the study overall, not on this receptor specifically: A later analysis reported that several top co-occurrence clusters appeared linked to parvovirus B19, influenza, CMV and Epstein-Barr virus. A cluster of highly shared sequence variants was judged likely to be a technical artifact of the sequencing pipeline. Because counts were too low, around 18 rarely observed V segments, including chromosome 9 orphons, were left out of the earlier analysis of 587 of the donors. According to the authors, the approach could potentially be generalized to other disease states and immunological phenotypes. In a later genetic analysis, fewer N-insertions in productive TCRs were reported among donors in an Asian-associated ancestry cluster than the roughly 640-donor mean. Presence/absence analyses assumed roughly uniform sequencing depth across donors, an assumption that may not hold. Correlated functional status among segregating V segments might be attributable to linkage disequilibrium, but an unknown experimental factor could not be ruled out. Because some donors lacked HLA typing at each locus, the association tests relied only on the typed subset. Only TCR beta chains were sequenced in this cohort, and the absence of alpha or paired-chain data limited detectable features. In a later analysis, HLA-associated TCR beta chains showed more clonal expansion and lower generation probabilities than non-associated chains that were equally common. The classifier was reported to diagnose cytomegalovirus status with high specificity and sensitivity in both the original cohort and the validation cohort. In vitro tests confirmed that three of the cytomegalovirus-associated TCR beta chains recognize cytomegalovirus antigens. A later analysis associated 16,951 TCR beta sequences with specific HLA alleles at a false discovery rate of 0.05. For the cohort, immune exposure information was limited to CMV serostatus. In a later analysis, the rate of TCR association differed among HLA loci, with DRB1 alleles having the most associated TCRs and HLA-C alleles having the fewest. Broadly in line with IMGT annotations, most TCR beta V segments showed up in productive rearrangements about 90% or about 30% of the time in an earlier analysis of under 700 of the donors. A further reported finding was that TCR beta sequences accurately predicted the HLA-A and HLA-B alleles for most subjects in the first cohort. In a later genetic analysis, a missense DCLRE1C variant was associated with V-gene and J-gene trimming of TCR beta chains, and the association was replicated in an independent cohort. Most TCR sequences were seen in very few donors, while some public TCRs were found in many individuals. In a later analysis, most CMV-associated TCR beta chains were found to appear HLA-restricted, with HLA associations seemingly driven largely by CMV exposure. Some IMGT-functional V segments, including TRBV6-2 and TRBV6-3, could not be told apart with the 87-base-pair reads, so those segments were excluded. In the study, about 150 TCR beta chains were listed as associated with cytomegalovirus. When HLA alleles, especially DR and DQ, strongly co-occurred, TCR associations were difficult to assign to individual alleles.

This chain is built from TRBV2 and TRBJ1-3; the D gene is possibly TRBD1, with 5 bases matching. The clonotype comes from a woman aged 40 to 49 in good health and CMV-seropositive. Sequencing used PBMCs. The DNA reads TGTGCCAGCAGAAAAGACAGTCACTCTGGAAACACCATATATTTT. Its protein reads: CASRKDSHSGNTIYF.